This entry concerns a single T cell receptor beta chain. The CDR3 has 19 amino acids. Germline assignment: CDR1 MNHEY and CDR2 SVGAGI. Deletions cut 4 bases from V and 0 bases from J, with 21 bases between. Sequencing involved patients with CD8+CD57+ cell expansion previously shown by flow cytometry. The sample comes from a study of CD8+CD57+ T cells in acquired aplastic anemia. TCR beta VDJ and CDR3 were profiled, and genomic DNA was the template. TCRdb ran MiXCR on the reads and lists one entry per CDR3 protein. The sample contains about 200,000 distinct CDR3 sequences, over 40% of which appear only once.

The V and J genes are TRBV6-5 and TRBJ1-4; D is unresolved. Sequencing was performed on sorted CD4+, CD8+, or CD8+CD57+ T cells (not recorded which) from PBMCs. The sequence was collected from a human donor with aplastic anemia. In nucleotides, the CDR3 is TGTGCCAGCAGTTTTATCGCCGGGCCCGGAGCTGCAACTAATGAAAAACTGTTTTTT. Protein: CASSFIAGPGAATNEKLFF.